This is a list of T cell receptor beta chains from one sample in a study of blood T cell repertoires in COVID-19. Assay: immunoSEQ multiplex PCR; the TCRdb copy retains only in-frame clones and omits some. This sample carries around 80,000 clones, about four fifths of them seen once, and the ten largest clones take around 9%. The sequencing sample was made of peripheral blood. These receptors were taken from a human donor in a cohort sampled during active COVID-19. Each CDR3 is given with its conserved first and last residue. Each record gives: J gene, V gene, D gene, clone size, CDR3 protein, CDR3 DNA. The D gene is left open where the match is weak. Clone size appears in some rows only: once, few, many, or a class for an expanded clone.

TRBJ1-1 | TRBV10-3 | - | - | CAISKQENTEAFF | TGTGCCATCAGTAAGCAGGAGAACACTGAAGCTTTCTTT
TRBJ2-1 | TRBV5-1 | TRBD2 | - | CASSGGLADYNEQFF | TGCGCCAGCAGCGGGGGACTAGCGGATTACAATGAGCAGTTCTTC
TRBJ2-4 | TRBV6-7 | - | - | CASSTLRERAKNIQYF | TGTGCCAGCAGTACCCTCAGGGAAAGAGCCAAAAACATTCAGTACTTC
TRBJ2-7 | TRBV19 | - | - | CASRPPGQGNYEQYF | TGTGCCAGTAGGCCGCCCGGACAAGGAAACTACGAGCAGTACTTC
TRBJ2-6 | TRBV6-5 | - | once | CASSFLNILTF | TGTGCCAGCAGCTTCCTTAATATCCTGACTTTC
TRBJ1-2 | TRBV6-5 | - | - | CASSYARQAHPYGYTF | TGTGCCAGCAGTTACGCGAGACAGGCCCACCCCTATGGCTACACCTTC
TRBJ1-5 | TRBV5-8 | TRBD1 | - | CASSTRTGARNQPQHF | TGTGCCAGCAGCACCCGGACAGGGGCGAGGAATCAGCCCCAGCATTTT
TRBJ2-7 | TRBV19 | TRBD2 | - | CASSSGAGLAGVEREQYF | TGTGCCAGTAGTTCAGGGGCAGGACTAGCGGGAGTGGAGCGCGAGCAGTACTTC
TRBJ2-7 | TRBV19 | - | - | CASGVQGGTYEQYF | TGTGCCAGTGGCGTGCAGGGGGGTACCTACGAGCAGTACTTC
TRBJ2-2 | TRBV11-3 | - | - | CASSLEGHTGELFF | TGTGCCAGCAGCTTAGAGGGCCACACCGGGGAGCTGTTTTTT
TRBJ1-1 | TRBV12-3/TRBV12-4 | TRBD1 | - | CASSTGGGTEAFF | TGTGCCAGCAGCACAGGGGGTGGTACTGAAGCTTTCTTT
TRBJ1-4 | TRBV28 | TRBD1 | - | CASITGEPNEKLFF | TGTGCCAGTATAACAGGGGAGCCTAATGAAAAACTGTTTTTT
TRBJ2-1 | TRBV5-4 | - | - | CASSGGTAYNEQFF | TGTGCCAGCAGCGGCGGGACAGCCTACAATGAGCAGTTCTTC
TRBJ2-7 | TRBV18 | - | - | CASSPPGQRVPYEQYF | TGTGCCAGCTCACCACCGGGACAGCGGGTTCCCTACGAGCAGTACTTC
TRBJ2-3 | TRBV5-8 | TRBD2 | - | CASSPRTSGGEDTQYF | TGTGCCAGCAGCCCAAGGACTAGCGGGGGGGAAGATACGCAGTATTTT
TRBJ1-1 | TRBV11-3 | TRBD1 | once | CASSLGTGKDTEAFF | TGTGCCAGCAGCTTAGGGACAGGGAAGGACACTGAAGCTTTCTTT
TRBJ2-3 | TRBV30 | TRBD2 | - | CAWTLAGVIDTQYF | TGTGCCTGGACACTAGCGGGAGTCATAGATACGCAATATTTT
TRBJ2-3 | TRBV24-1 | - | - | CATSDPATDPIGTDTQYF | TGTGCCACCAGTGATCCAGCGACAGACCCAATAGGGACAGATACGCAGTATTTT
TRBJ2-7 | TRBV21-1 | - | - | CASSKGPYEQYF | TGTGCCAGCAGCAAAGGGCCCTACGAGCAGTACTTC